One and the same sample provided the 11 T cell receptor beta chains below, sequenced in a study of glioma-infiltrating T cells after dendritic cell vaccination. Produced via immunoSEQ multiplex PCR; TCRdb's table is partial and in-frame only. The data contain under 100,000 clones, roughly 90% of them singletons. The sequences come from blood, collected before dendritic cell vaccination. The receptors come from a human donor with glioblastoma.

With regard to this clone: The junction departs from germline at one end; a sequencing error may be responsible. The sample carries other DNA sequences with the same CDR3. The chain links TRBV7-7 to TRBJ2-5, with 8 bases aligning to TRBD1. The CDR3 is 14 residues long. Germline V gene sequence: CDR1 SSHAT, CDR2 FNYEAQ (reference sequence). Written as DNA, the CDR3 is TGTGCTAGCAGCCCCGGGACAGGTGGAGAGACCCAGTACTTC. It encodes CASSPGTGGETQYF. Based on the CDR3 plus reference TRBV7-7 and TRBJ2-5, the full variable domain is GAGVSQSPRYKVTKRGQDVTLRCDPISSHATLYWYQQALGQGPEFLTYFNYEAQPDKSGLPSDRFSAERPEGSISTLTIQRTEQRDSAMYRCASSPGTGGETQYFGPGTRLLVL.

The chain couples TRBV5-8 to TRBJ2-7; 7 bases match TRBD1. The germline V gene encodes CDR1 SGHTS and CDR2 YDEGEE. This CDR3 has 14 amino acids. Trimming cost V 3 bases and J 2 bases; bases outside gene matches: 5. CDR3 residues: CASSYGTVTYEQYF. The CDR3 DNA is TGTGCCAGCAGCTACGGGACAGTAACCTACGAGCAGTACTTC.

This clone showed up just once. This rearrangement joins TRBV7-9 to TRBJ2-3, with 8 bases aligning to TRBD2. V lost 8 bases, J lost 2 bases, and 12 bases stayed unmatched. Looked up from germline, CDR1 is SEHNR and CDR2 is FQNEAQ (reference sequence). The CDR3 is 16 residues long. In DNA, the CDR3 is TGTGCCAGCTACTCCGGGTTAGCGGGGATCACAGATACGCAGTATTTT. Its translation: CASYSGLAGITDTQYF.

J is TRBJ2-3 and V is TRBV5-1, with D uncertain. Germline assignment: CDR1 SGHRS and CDR2 YFSETQ. V lost 0 bases and J 0 bases, leaving 8 bases between the germline ends. CDR3 length: 15 residues. CDR3 protein: CASSLGGSSTDTQYF. The DNA for the CDR3 is TGCGCCAGCAGCTTGGGAGGTTCTAGCACAGATACGCAGTATTTT. Using reference TRBV5-1 and TRBJ2-3 for the parts outside the CDR3, the full variable domain is KAGVTQTPRYLIKTRGQQVTLSCSPISGHRSVSWYQQTPGQGLQFLFEYFSETQRNKGNFPGRFSGRQFSNSRSEMNVSTLELGDSALYLCASSLGGSSTDTQYFGPGTRLTVL.

The chain has TRBV5-1 and TRBJ2-5; D remains ambiguous. The end of the DNA aligns better with TRBJ2-7, so the J call may be wrong. This CDR3 is 16 amino acids long. Germline loops: CDR1 SGHRS, CDR2 YFSETQ. The CDR3 nucleotides are TGCGCCAGCAGCTTAGGATCCCCGGAGACGGCCTACGAGCAGTACTTC. This codes for CASSLGSPETAYEQYF.

The chain has TRBV30 and TRBJ2-5; D call uncertain. The germline CDR1 and CDR2 sequences are GTSNPN and SVGIG (reference sequence). The ends were cut back, 0 bases at V and 5 bases at J, with 4 bases in the middle. There are 11 residues in the CDR3. As DNA, the CDR3 is TGTGCCTGGAGTGTACGGGAGACCCAGTACTTC. As protein: CAWSVRETQYF. Variable domain in full (rest from reference TRBV30 and TRBJ2-5): SQTIHQWPATLVQPVGSPLSLECTVEGTSNPNLYWYRQAAGRGLQLLFYSVGIGQISSEVPQNLSASRPQDRQFILSSKKLLLSDSGFYLCAWSVRETQYFGPGTRLLVL.

The chain is built from TRBV4-1 and TRBJ1-2, with a weak D call TRBD1 (6 bases). With 1 base removed from V and 7 bases from J, the gap between germline ends came to 10 bases. The CDR3 contains 13 residues. Germline lookup yields CDR1 MGHRA and CDR2 YSYEKL. In DNA form, the CDR3 reads TGCGCCAGCAGCCAAGGGTCAGGGGTTGGCTACACCTTC. This encodes CASSQGSGVGYTF.

The V gene is TRBV2, the J gene TRBJ1-2; D is perhaps TRBD1 (5 bases). Trimming stripped 3 bases from V and 6 bases from J, with 23 bases between. CDR1 and CDR2 (germline): SNHLY, FYNNEI. CDR3 length: 17 amino acids. The CDR3 sequence: CASSDWGSRIRLHGYTF. CDR3 in DNA: TGTGCCAGCAGTGATTGGGGCAGTCGCATCCGTCTTCATGGCTACACCTTC.

V usage is TRBV2 and J usage is TRBJ1-2, with a weak D call TRBD1 (5 bases). Trimming shortened V by 8 bases and J by 1 base, and 14 bases separated the two germline ends. Germline V gene data show CDR1 as SNHLY and CDR2 as FYNNEI. The CDR3 spans 14 residues. The CDR3 loop is CASCYGGSNYGYTF. CDR3 nucleotides: TGTGCCAGCTGTTATGGGGGGAGTAACTATGGCTACACCTTC.

A single count supports this clone. V is TRBV19 and J is TRBJ2-3; D is unresolved. CDR1 and CDR2 (germline): LNHDA, SQIVND (reference sequence). The CDR3 is 13 residues long. Trimming cost V 4 bases and J 3 bases, with 8 bases left between them. The CDR3 DNA reads TGTGCCAGTAGTAGTATCGGTACAGATACGCAGTATTTT. Amino acid sequence: CASSSIGTDTQYF.

The chain uses TRBV30 and TRBJ1-4; 8 bases are a match to TRBD1. The ends lost 1 base at V and 2 bases at J; junction bases unmatched: 6. The germline V gene encodes CDR1 GTSNPN and CDR2 SVGIG (reference sequence). This CDR3 comprises 16 residues. CDR3 residues: CAWSALRTGTNEKLFF. The CDR3 region has the DNA TGTGCCTGGAGTGCCCTACGGACAGGGACTAATGAAAAACTGTTTTTT.